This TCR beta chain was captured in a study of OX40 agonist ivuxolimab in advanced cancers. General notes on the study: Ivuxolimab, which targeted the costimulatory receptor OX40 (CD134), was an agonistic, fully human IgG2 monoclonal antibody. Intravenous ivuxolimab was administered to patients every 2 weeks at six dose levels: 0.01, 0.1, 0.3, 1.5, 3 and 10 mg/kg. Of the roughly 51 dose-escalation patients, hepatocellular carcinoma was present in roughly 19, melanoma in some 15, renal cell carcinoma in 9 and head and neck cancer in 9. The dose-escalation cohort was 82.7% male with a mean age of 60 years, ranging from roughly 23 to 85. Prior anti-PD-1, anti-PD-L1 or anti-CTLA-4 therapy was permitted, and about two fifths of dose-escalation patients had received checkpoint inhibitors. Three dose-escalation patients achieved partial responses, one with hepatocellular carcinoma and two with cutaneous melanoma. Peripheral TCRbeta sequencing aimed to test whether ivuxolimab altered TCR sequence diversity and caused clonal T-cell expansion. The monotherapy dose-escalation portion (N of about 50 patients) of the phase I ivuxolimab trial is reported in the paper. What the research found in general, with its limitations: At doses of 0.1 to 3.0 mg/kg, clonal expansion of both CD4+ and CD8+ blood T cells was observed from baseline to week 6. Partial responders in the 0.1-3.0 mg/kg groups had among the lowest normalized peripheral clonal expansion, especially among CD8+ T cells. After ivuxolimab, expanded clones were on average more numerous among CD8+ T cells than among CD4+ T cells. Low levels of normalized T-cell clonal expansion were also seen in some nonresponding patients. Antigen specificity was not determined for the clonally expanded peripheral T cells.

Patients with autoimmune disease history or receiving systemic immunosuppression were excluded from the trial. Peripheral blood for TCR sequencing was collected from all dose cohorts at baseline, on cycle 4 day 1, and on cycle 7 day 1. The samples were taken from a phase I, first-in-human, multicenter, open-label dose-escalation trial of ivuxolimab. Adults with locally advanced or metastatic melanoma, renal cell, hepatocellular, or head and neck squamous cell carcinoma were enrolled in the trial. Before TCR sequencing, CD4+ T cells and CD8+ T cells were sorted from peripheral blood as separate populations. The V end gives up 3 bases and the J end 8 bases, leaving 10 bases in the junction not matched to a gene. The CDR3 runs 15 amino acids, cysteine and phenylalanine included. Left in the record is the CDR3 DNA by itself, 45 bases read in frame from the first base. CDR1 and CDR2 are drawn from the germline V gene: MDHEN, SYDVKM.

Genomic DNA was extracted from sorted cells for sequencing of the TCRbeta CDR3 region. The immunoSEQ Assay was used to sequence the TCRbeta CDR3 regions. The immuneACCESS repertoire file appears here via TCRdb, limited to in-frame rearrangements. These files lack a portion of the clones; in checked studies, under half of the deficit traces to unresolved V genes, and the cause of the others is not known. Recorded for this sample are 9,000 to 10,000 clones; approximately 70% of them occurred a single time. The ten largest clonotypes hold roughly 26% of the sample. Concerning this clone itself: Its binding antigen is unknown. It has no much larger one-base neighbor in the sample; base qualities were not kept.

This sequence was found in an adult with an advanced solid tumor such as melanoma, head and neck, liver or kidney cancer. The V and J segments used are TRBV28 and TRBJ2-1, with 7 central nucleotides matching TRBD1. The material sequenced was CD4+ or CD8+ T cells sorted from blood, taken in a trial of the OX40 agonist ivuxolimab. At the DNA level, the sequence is TGTGCCAGCAGTTTTTCCTCAGGGGGTTACGATGAGCAGTTCTTC. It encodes CASSFSSGGYDEQFF.